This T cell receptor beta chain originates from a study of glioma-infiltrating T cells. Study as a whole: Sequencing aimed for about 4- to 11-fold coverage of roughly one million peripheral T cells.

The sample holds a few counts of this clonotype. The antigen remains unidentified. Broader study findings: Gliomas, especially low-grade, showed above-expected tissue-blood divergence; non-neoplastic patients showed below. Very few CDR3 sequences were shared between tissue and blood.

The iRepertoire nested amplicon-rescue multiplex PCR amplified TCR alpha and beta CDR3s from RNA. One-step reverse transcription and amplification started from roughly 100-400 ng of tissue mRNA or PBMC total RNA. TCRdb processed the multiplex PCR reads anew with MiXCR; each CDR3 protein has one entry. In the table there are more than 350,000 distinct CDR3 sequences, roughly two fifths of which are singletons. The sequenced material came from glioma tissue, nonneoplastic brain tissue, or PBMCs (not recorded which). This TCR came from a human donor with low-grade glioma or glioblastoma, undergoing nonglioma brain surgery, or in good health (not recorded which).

CDR3 amino acids: CASSLRLAPNNEQFF. The CDR3 DNA is TGTGCCAGCAGCCTGCGACTAGCGCCTAACAATGAGCAGTTCTTC. The chain carries TRBV7-2 and TRBJ2-1; TRBD2 matches at 8 bases. V lost 5 bases and J lost 5; bases outside the gene matches: 8. This CDR3 comprises 15 residues. Germline-derived CDR1 and CDR2 are SGHTA and FQGNSA.